This TCR beta chain derives from a study of PD-1 blockade in classical Hodgkin lymphoma. Data came from immunoSEQ multiplex PCR; TCRdb stores just in-frame clones and leaves some out. The data contain some 7,500 clones, about 77% of them singletons. Worth noting for this clone: Its specificity is unknown.

In every patient, relapse followed autologous stem cell transplantation, while exposure to brentuximab vedotin differed. Investigators isolated CD4+ T cells from thawed PBMCs through magnetic negative selection. Best responses were complete response, partial response or progressive disease. CDR1 SGHRS and CDR2 YFSETQ come from the germline V gene. The CDR3 spans 13 residues. Trimming left V 4 bases short and J 1 base short, with 6 bases between. The study, taken as a whole, reports: Lower baseline TCR diversity was reported for newly diagnosed patients than for healthy donors. Patients who initiated nivolumab within 1 year of ASCT were excluded.

The TCR was taken from a human donor with classical Hodgkin lymphoma. The sample in question was CD4+ T cells from blood, obtained at baseline. The chain is built from TRBV5-1 and TRBJ2-1, with D hard to call. This chain's CDR3 is CASSNPSYNEQFF. CDR3 nucleotide sequence: TGCGCCAGCAGCAACCCGTCCTACAATGAGCAGTTCTTC.